The clone carrying this T cell receptor beta chain is medium-sized. This beta chain is off target for a library built for alpha chains, so its abundance means little. The time point was: sample taken at primary tumor resection. Sequencing of whole RNA from tumor, nontumor lung or frozen PBMC involved no sorting. The donors, fewer than 95 patients with untreated early-stage non-small cell lung cancer, provided the samples. Trimming took 3 bases from V and 1 from J; bases not matched to a gene: 4. From germline, CDR1 is DFQATT and CDR2 SNEGSKA (reference sequence). The CDR3 runs 14 residues. The sample belongs to a study of spatial heterogeneity in lung cancer. TCRdb re-called the 5' RACE reads through MiXCR, storing one row per CDR3 protein. This sample carries under 11,000 distinct CDR3 sequences, less than 4.5% of them seen once, and the ten largest clones take around 50%.

The chain carries TRBV20-1 and TRBJ2-5; 8 bases fit TRBD1. Source: PBMCs, taken at surgery. This receptor was obtained from a female donor with early-stage non-small cell lung cancer. This CDR3 reads CSASSGQAQETQYF. CDR3 sequence (DNA): TGCAGTGCTAGTTCGGGACAGGCCCAAGAGACCCAGTACTTC.